This entry concerns a single T cell receptor (beta chain). Its specific antigen is unknown. No quality values exist for individual bases; no much larger clone is one base distant. Samples labelled H were derived from distinct, geographically separated regions of the hepatocellular carcinoma nodule. Every patient had early-stage hepatocellular carcinoma and went to surgical resection without receiving any prior therapy. No macroscopic evidence of necrosis or hemorrhage was present in the sampled areas. Multiple regions from a couple of patients underwent TCR sequencing (ImmunoSeq). Frozen tissue samples from resection were taken at least 1 cm away from one another. Genomic DNA was extracted from bulk tissue using the DNeasy blood and tissue kit. This entry comes from a study of intratumoral heterogeneity in liver cancer. Regarding the research as a whole: Across the full roughly 15-patient cohort, most patients were male and a median age of roughly 69 years was recorded. RNA-seq, DNA sequencing, TCR-seq and SNP array data from multiple regions of hepatocellular carcinoma specimens were combined in the study to investigate intratumor heterogeneity. Of the 71 multiregional samples collected from approximately 15 HCC patients in the overall cohort, 45 to 55 were tumoral regions and some 20 were adjacent nontumoral regions.

General findings and caveats noted by the study authors: In each sequenced patient, significantly more unique T-cell clonal expansions were found in tumor region a than in region b. The authors acknowledged a relatively low patient number and under-sampled tumor-infiltrating lymphocyte representation as limitations. Within each of the two sequenced patients, overall T cell clonality showed no significant difference between tumor regions. According to the report, TCR sequencing confirmed the RNA-seq-based estimates of regional differences in tumor-infiltrating lymphocyte burden.

TCR beta chain CDR3 regions were sequenced from genomic DNA using the immunoSEQ assay. Primers annealing to V and J segments amplified rearranged VDJ segments. The authors' pipeline ran thus. The ImmunoSeq Analyzer software was used to calculate clonality and richness metrics. Clones with differential abundance between regions were identified with Fisher's exact test combined with a beta-binomial method for additional stringency. Entries here come from immuneACCESS through TCRdb and include only in-frame sequences with V and J called. Some clones fail to appear in such tables; in the studies checked, an unresolved V gene covers under half of the shortfall, and the cause of the remainder is unknown. V, J and clone size were drawn from that table, and D and trimming were deduced from the DNA. The sample records about 2,800 clones, 71% of which are singletons. Around 50% of the sample comes from the top ten.

This sequence originates from a woman between 65 and 79 years old with hepatocellular carcinoma. The sample consisted of tumor tissue, taken before any cancer treatment.

Here is the DNA: TGTGCCAGCAGTTTACTTCAAAACTATGGCTACACCTTC. It codes for CASSLLQNYGYTF. The V gene is TRBV28 and the J gene is TRBJ1-2, with the D gene not confidently named. CDR1 and CDR2 were assigned from the germline V gene as MDHEN and SYDVKM. Including cysteine and phenylalanine, the CDR3 has 13 amino acids. Only the CDR3 region is kept as DNA, spanning 39 bases read in frame from base 1. V sheds 2 bases and J sheds 2 bases, leaving 6 bases between their ends.